The 30 T cell receptor beta chains presented below share a single source sample, sequenced in a study of siplizumab effects on memory and regulatory T cells. The protocol was immunoSEQ multiplex PCR, while the TCRdb copy is restricted to in-frame clones and leaves out a portion. The table has roughly 68,000 clones, roughly 96% seen once. Input material: naive CD8+ T cells sorted from blood. The receptor set was obtained from a human donor in good health.

This clone was detected once. The V call is TRBV13, the J call TRBJ2-1, with 15 positions matching TRBD2. This CDR3 has 15 residues. Per germline, CDR1 PRHDT and CDR2 FYEKMQ (reference sequence). The ends lost 5 bases at V and 9 bases at J; junction bases unmatched: 5. CDR3 amino acids: CASSDRTSGGGEQFF. The CDR3 nucleotides are TGTGCCAGCAGCGACCGGACTAGCGGGGGGGGTGAGCAGTTCTTC.

The chain joins TRBV6-6 to TRBJ2-2; D is unresolved. Germline-derived CDR1 and CDR2 are MNHNY and SVGAGI (reference sequence). This CDR3 has 13 residues. The germline V and J ends were trimmed by 3 bases and 2 bases, with 4 bases remaining between them. CDR3: CASSYANTGELFF. In DNA form, the CDR3 reads TGTGCCAGCAGTTATGCCAACACCGGGGAGCTGTTTTTT.

This clone was observed a single time. The chain joins TRBV5-1 to TRBJ1-3; D is perhaps TRBD1 (5 bases). Germline CDR1 and CDR2: SGHRS and YFSETQ. The CDR3 spans 14 residues. The germline V and J ends were trimmed by 5 bases and 1 base, with 10 bases remaining between them. The CDR3 sequence: CASRGEGSGNTIYF. The DNA for the CDR3 is TGCGCCAGCAGGGGAGAGGGGTCTGGAAACACCATATATTTT.

The V gene is TRBV28, the J gene TRBJ2-3; TRBD1 agrees at 8 bases. Germline values: CDR1 MDHEN, CDR2 SYDVKM. Trimming cost V 3 bases and J 0 bases; bases outside gene matches: 5. The CDR3 has 16 residues. This CDR3 is CASSLDRVSSTDTQYF. CDR3 nucleotide sequence: TGTGCCAGCAGTTTGGACAGGGTTTCTAGCACAGATACGCAGTATTTT.

This chain uses TRBV6-1 with TRBJ1-1, with D uncertain. Germline CDR1 reads MNHNS; CDR2 reads SASEGT. This CDR3 spans 14 amino acids. The V end was cut by 1 base, the J end by 2 bases, with 8 bases between. The CDR3 DNA follows: TGTGCCAGCAGTGAAGGGTGGAGCAACACTGAAGCTTTCTTT. It is translated as CASSEGWSNTEAFF.

This sequence joins TRBV5-4 and TRBJ1-2, with a weak D call TRBD1 (5 bases). The ends were cut back, 0 bases at V and 7 bases at J, with 16 bases in the middle. Germline V gene data show CDR1 as SGHNT and CDR2 as YYREEE (reference sequence). This CDR3 has 15 amino acids. The chain's CDR3 is CASSLDVGGVGGYTF. DNA of the CDR3: TGTGCCAGCAGCTTGGACGTTGGAGGGGTTGGTGGCTACACCTTC.

The V call is TRBV11-2, the J call TRBJ2-3; 10 nucleotides align to TRBD2. V was pared by 0 bases and J by 2 bases, with 2 bases of the junction left unmatched. CDR3 size: 16 residues. Germline CDR1 reads SGHAT; CDR2 reads FQNNGV. The CDR3 DNA follows: TGTGCCAGCAGCTTAGATCTAGCGGGGGACACAGATACGCAGTATTTT. This codes for CASSLDLAGDTDTQYF.

The chain carries TRBV28 and TRBJ1-5, with D unclear. In germline, CDR1 is MDHEN, CDR2 SYDVKM. V was pared by 6 bases and J by 4 bases, with 7 bases between. The CDR3 contains 12 residues. CDR3 region: CASSPINQPQHF. The CDR3 DNA follows: TGTGCCAGCAGCCCCATTAATCAGCCCCAGCATTTT.

The J gene is TRBJ2-3, the V gene TRBV18; D is undetermined. Trimming shortened V by 0 bases and J by 6 bases, and 4 bases separated the two germline ends. This CDR3 contains 12 residues. The germline V gene encodes CDR1 KGHSH and CDR2 LQKENI. Written as DNA, the CDR3 is TGTGCCAGCTCACCACCGTCCGATACGCAGTATTTT. Its protein is CASSPPSDTQYF.

The chain carries TRBV20-1 and TRBJ2-3; unclear D gene. The V gene lost 6 bases and the J gene lost 6 bases, with 10 bases spanning the gap. Germline-derived CDR1 and CDR2 are DFQATT and SNEGSKA (reference sequence). The CDR3 spans 11 residues. CDR3 in DNA: TGCAGTGCCACACGGGTGGATACGCAGTATTTT. Translated: CSATRVDTQYF.

The chain carries TRBV10-1 and TRBJ1-1, with D perhaps matching TRBD1 (5 bases). The CDR3 is 14 amino acids. Germline lookup yields CDR1 WNHNN and CDR2 SYGVQD (reference sequence). With 7 bases removed from V and 2 bases from J, the gap between germline ends came to 14 bases. CDR3 residues: CASTAGGANTEAFF. The DNA of the CDR3 is TGCGCCAGCACCGCGGGAGGGGCCAACACTGAAGCTTTCTTT.

This clone has only one observation. This chain joins TRBV7-2 and TRBJ2-5, with TRBD2 matching 10 bases. Losses at the gene ends were 5 bases for V and 5 bases for J; bases not matched to a gene: 2. The CDR3 runs to 13 residues. CDR1 and CDR2 (germline): SGHTA, FQGNSA. CDR3 nucleotide sequence: TGTGCCAGCAGCCCGGGACTAGCGGAGACCCAGTACTTC. As protein: CASSPGLAETQYF. The full variable domain, rest sourced from reference TRBV7-2 and TRBJ2-5, is GAGVSQSPSNKVTEKGKDVELRCDPISGHTALYWYRQSLGQGLEFLIYFQGNSAPDKSGLPSDRFSAERTGGSVSTLTIQRTQQEDSAVYLCASSPGLAETQYFGPGTRLLVL.

This chain uses TRBV7-6 with TRBJ1-1, with 10 nucleotides matching TRBD1. The CDR3 extends over 14 amino acids. Germline CDR1 SGHVS, CDR2 FNYEAQ. The ends lost 4 bases at V and 4 bases at J; junction bases unmatched: 3. The CDR3, as DNA: TGTGCCAGCAGCTCGGGGACAGGGGTCACTGAAGCTTTCTTT. Its translation: CASSSGTGVTEAFF.

This clone was observed a single time. The CDR3 here is CASSGDRVSYEQYF. Here the CDR3 DNA reads TGCGCCAGCAGCGGGGACAGGGTCTCCTACGAGCAGTACTTC. V gene TRBV4-1 combines with J gene TRBJ2-7, with 9 positions matching TRBD1. J was trimmed by 0 bases and V by 5 bases; bases with no gene match: 2. The CDR3 covers 14 residues. CDR1 and CDR2 from the germline V gene are MGHRA and YSYEKL.

This chain links TRBV29-1 with TRBJ2-7; TRBD1 is a possible D gene (5 bases). The germline CDR1 and CDR2 sequences are SQVTM and ANQGSEA. This CDR3 is built from 13 residues. Trimming cost V 7 bases and J 5 bases, with 18 bases left between them. As DNA, the CDR3 is TGCAGCGCCGCGCCGACAGTTCCCCACGAGCAGTACTTC. Protein: CSAAPTVPHEQYF.

This chain joins TRBV7-2 and TRBJ2-7; 10 positions match TRBD2. V trimming: 3 bases; J trimming: 6 bases; junction bases outside the gene matches: 8. The CDR3 is made up of 15 amino acids. In germline, CDR1 is SGHTA, CDR2 FQGNSA. The CDR3 DNA is TGTGCCAGCAGCTTCAGCGGGGGGGGCCTCTCCGAGCAGTACTTC. This codes for CASSFSGGGLSEQYF.

Concerning this clone itself: As the CDR3 is not closed by the conserved phenylalanine or tryptophan, this likely results from a read error. The chain is built from TRBV19 and TRBJ2-7, with TRBD1 matching 9 bases. The CDR3 covers 15 residues. Unmatched junction bases numbered 10, after V lost 6 bases and J lost 4 bases. Germline CDR1 and CDR2: LNHDA and SQIVND (reference sequence). The CDR3 is CASSNPGQGVYEQYL. The CDR3, as DNA: TGTGCCAGTAGCAACCCGGGACAGGGAGTTTACGAGCAGTACCTC.

V gene TRBV5-4 combines with J gene TRBJ2-7; 7 positions agree with TRBD2. Trimming at V came to 4 bases and at J to 4 bases, leaving 8 bases not matched to a gene. The CDR3 is 14 amino acids. CDR1 SGHNT and CDR2 YYREEE come from the germline V gene (reference sequence). CDR3 amino acids: CASSGYDGGYEQYF. In DNA, the CDR3 is TGTGCCAGCAGCGGATATGACGGGGGGTACGAGCAGTACTTC.

The rearrangement uses TRBV5-1 and TRBJ2-2; TRBD2 agrees at 12 bases. The germline CDR1 and CDR2 sequences are SGHRS and YFSETQ. This CDR3 is 19 amino acids long. V gave up 4 bases and J gave up 7 bases; unmatched junction bases: 17. The CDR3 reads CASSPRLPSGGAVVGELFF. As DNA, the CDR3 is TGCGCCAGCAGCCCCCGCCTCCCTAGCGGGGGGGCCGTGGTCGGGGAGCTGTTTTTT.

This clone occurred once. The chain joins TRBV30 to TRBJ1-6; D is undetermined. Germline V gene data show CDR1 as GTSNPN and CDR2 as SVGIG (reference sequence). With 8 bases removed from V and 10 bases from J, the gap between germline ends came to 18 bases. This CDR3 comprises 13 residues. CDR3 coding DNA: TGTGCCGGGGAATCGGGGTCAGGATCACCCCTCCACTTT. Protein product: CAGESGSGSPLHF.

The rearrangement uses TRBV11-2 and TRBJ1-2, with TRBD1 matching over 7 bases. CDR3 length: 14 residues. V lost 5 bases to trimming and J lost 4 bases; unmatched junction nucleotides: 7. Germline V gene data show CDR1 as SGHAT and CDR2 as FQNNGV. The CDR3 reads CASSPSEGAYGYTF. CDR3 DNA: TGTGCCAGCAGCCCCTCGGAGGGGGCCTATGGCTACACCTTC.

The rearrangement joins TRBV4-2 to TRBJ2-3; 10 nucleotides line up with TRBD2. In germline, CDR1 is LGHNA, CDR2 YNFKEQ. J gave up 4 bases and V 2 bases, and 3 bases lay outside the gene matches. This CDR3 region has 15 residues. CDR3 region: CASSQSSGGADTQYF. CDR3 DNA: TGTGCCAGCAGCCAATCTAGCGGGGGTGCAGATACGCAGTATTTT.

The J gene is TRBJ2-1, the V gene TRBV27; 8 positions match TRBD1. Germline trimming cut 4 bases from V and 5 bases from J; bases unmatched to any gene: 10. The length of the CDR3 is 16 residues. Germline V gives CDR1 MNHEY, CDR2 SMNVEV (reference sequence). The CDR3 protein is CASSSQDRVGNNEQFF. The CDR3 bases are TGTGCCAGCAGTTCCCAGGACAGGGTTGGAAACAATGAGCAGTTCTTC.

This chain connects TRBV5-6 to TRBJ2-4, with TRBD2 identical over 15 bases. The trim removed 2 bases at V and 6 bases at J, leaving 6 bases unmatched. CDR1 SGHDT and CDR2 YYEEEE come from the germline V gene. This CDR3 contains 17 residues. CDR3 DNA: TGTGCCAGCAGCTTCGGACTAGCGGGGGGGCCGGGAAACATTCAGTACTTC. It specifies CASSFGLAGGPGNIQYF. Drawing the rest from reference TRBV5-6 and TRBJ2-4, the complete variable domain is DAGVTQSPTHLIKTRGQQVTLRCSPKSGHDTVSWYQQALGQGPQFIFQYYEEEERQRGNFPDRFSGHQFPNYSSELNVNALLLGDSALYLCASSFGLAGGPGNIQYFGAGTRLSVL.

Of note for this clone: Other DNA sequences in the same sample also yield this CDR3. V is TRBV2 and J is TRBJ2-3; the D call may be TRBD1 or TRBD2 (5 bases each). Trimming removed 2 bases at V and 2 bases at J, with 14 bases between. Germline V gene lookup returns CDR1 SNHLY and CDR2 FYNNEI. CDR3 length: 16 amino acids. The CDR3 reads CASSERQGAPTDTQYF. The CDR3 DNA reads TGTGCCAGCAGTGAAAGGCAGGGAGCTCCCACAGATACGCAGTATTTT.

The rearrangement uses TRBV4-2 and TRBJ2-5, with a possible D match to TRBD1 (5 bases). Germline CDR1 and CDR2: LGHNA and YNFKEQ. This CDR3 is built from 14 residues. Trimming shortened V by 4 bases and J by 5 bases, and 14 bases separated the two germline ends. CDR3 protein: CASSRLEAGETQYF. CDR3 sequence (DNA): TGTGCCAGCAGCCGCCTAGAGGCAGGGGAGACCCAGTACTTC.

The chain couples TRBV5-1 to TRBJ2-2; D unclear. There are 16 residues in the CDR3. V shed 2 bases and J shed 6 bases, with 17 bases lying between them. CDR1 and CDR2 from the germline V gene are SGHRS and YFSETQ. As DNA, the CDR3 is TGCGCCAGCAGCTTACATCCGGGTTATGGCGCCGGGGAGCTGTTTTTT. It translates to CASSLHPGYGAGELFF.

V is TRBV5-5 and J is TRBJ1-2; no clear D. V lost 2 bases, J lost 0 bases, and 8 bases lay in between. The CDR3 has 14 amino acids. Germline V gives CDR1 SGHKS, CDR2 YYEKEE (reference sequence). This CDR3 reads CASSFEIPNYGYTF. CDR3 DNA sequence: TGTGCCAGCAGCTTCGAGATTCCTAACTATGGCTACACCTTC. Supplemented by reference TRBV5-5 and TRBJ1-2, the full variable domain reads DAGVTQSPTHLIKTRGQQVTLRCSPISGHKSVSWYQQVLGQGPQFIFQYYEKEERGRGNFPDRFSARQFPNYSSELNVNALLLGDSALYLCASSFEIPNYGYTFGSGTRLTVV.

This clone has a single count. The chain has TRBV7-9 and TRBJ1-4; D call uncertain. There are 12 residues in the CDR3. Trimming took 3 bases from V and 12 from J, leaving 11 bases between them. Germline values: CDR1 SEHNR, CDR2 FQNEAQ (reference sequence). CDR3 loop: CASSLEGTQLFF. The CDR3, as DNA: TGTGCCAGCAGCTTGGAAGGAACCCAACTGTTTTTT. Full variable domain (remainder filled in from reference TRBV7-9 and TRBJ1-4): DTGVSQNPRHKITKRGQNVTFRCDPISEHNRLYWYRQTLGQGPEFLTYFQNEAQLEKSRLLSDRFSAERPKGSFSTLEIQRTEQGDSAMYLCASSLEGTQLFFGSGTQLSVL.

The chain uses TRBV27 and TRBJ2-1; D remains unclear. Germline V lookup: CDR1 MNHEY, CDR2 SMNVEV (reference sequence). The CDR3 sequence is 15 residues long. Trimming shortened V by 2 bases and J by 0 bases, and 8 bases separated the two germline ends. The CDR3 is CASSLLTSSYNEQFF. The CDR3 coding sequence is TGTGCCAGCAGTTTACTCACGAGCTCCTACAATGAGCAGTTCTTC.